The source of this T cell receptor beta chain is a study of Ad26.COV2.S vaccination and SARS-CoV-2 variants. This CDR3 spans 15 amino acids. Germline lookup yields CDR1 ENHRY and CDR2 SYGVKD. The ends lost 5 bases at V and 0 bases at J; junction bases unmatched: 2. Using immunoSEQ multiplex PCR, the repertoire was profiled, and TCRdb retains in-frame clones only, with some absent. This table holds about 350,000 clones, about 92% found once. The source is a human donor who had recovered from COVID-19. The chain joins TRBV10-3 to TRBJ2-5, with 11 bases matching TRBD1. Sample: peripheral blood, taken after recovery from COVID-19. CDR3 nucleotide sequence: TGTGCCATCAGTCGGACAGGGGGCGACCAAGAGACCCAGTACTTC. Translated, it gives CAISRTGGDQETQYF.